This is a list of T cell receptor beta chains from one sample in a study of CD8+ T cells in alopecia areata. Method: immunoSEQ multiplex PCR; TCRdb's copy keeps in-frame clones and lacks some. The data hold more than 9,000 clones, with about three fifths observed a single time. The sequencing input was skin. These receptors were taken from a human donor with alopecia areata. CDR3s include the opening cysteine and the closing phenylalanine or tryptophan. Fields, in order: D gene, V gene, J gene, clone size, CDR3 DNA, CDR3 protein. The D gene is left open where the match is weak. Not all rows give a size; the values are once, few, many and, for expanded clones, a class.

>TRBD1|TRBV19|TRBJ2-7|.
TGTGCCAGTATTGACAGGGCCACCTACGAGCAGTACTTC
CASIDRATYEQYF
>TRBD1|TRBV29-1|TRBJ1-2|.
TGCAGCGCCGAACAGGGGGCTGAGAGAGGCTACACCTTC
CSAEQGAERGYTF
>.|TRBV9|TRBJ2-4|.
TGTGCCAGCAGCCCCTTCCGGGGACACATTCAGTACTTC
CASSPFRGHIQYF
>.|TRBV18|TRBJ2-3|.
TGTGCCAGCTCACCCCGGGGAGTGTTGGATACGCAGTATTTT
CASSPRGVLDTQYF
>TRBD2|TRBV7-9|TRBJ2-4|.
TGTGCCAGCAGCACAAACGGCGCGGGAGGCGCAAACATTCAGTACTTC
CASSTNGAGGANIQYF
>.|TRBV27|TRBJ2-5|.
TGTGCCAGCAGTTTACTTGGGGGGGGGCGAGACCAGTACTTC
CASSLLGGGRDQYF
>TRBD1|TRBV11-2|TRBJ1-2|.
TGTGCCAGCAGCTCCCCACGGGGACAGGGAAACTATGGCTACACCTTC
CASSSPRGQGNYGYTF
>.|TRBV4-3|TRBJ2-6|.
TGCGCCAGCAGCCATGAAAGACGGGGCAAGGGGGCCAACGTCCTGACTTTC
CASSHERRGKGANVLTF
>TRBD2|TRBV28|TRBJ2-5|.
TGTGCCAGCAGTCTAACTAGCGGGGGGCAAGAGACCCAGTACTTC
CASSLTSGGQETQYF
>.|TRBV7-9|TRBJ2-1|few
TGTGCCAGCAGTATACCGGGACTTCTAAAAAGCAATGAGCAGTTCTTC
CASSIPGLLKSNEQFF
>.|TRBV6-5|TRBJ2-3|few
TGTGCCAGCAGTGGGCTTACAGATACGCAGTATTTT
CASSGLTDTQYF
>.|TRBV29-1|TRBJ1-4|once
TGCAGCGTTGAAGATCGATGGGGACCTAATGAAAAACTGTTTTTT
CSVEDRWGPNEKLFF